This T cell receptor (beta chain) was documented in a study of T cells in Graves' hyperthyroidism and ophthalmopathy. Study-wide findings and caveats: Ophthalmopathy cases were set apart from stable hyperthyroidism by a 13 V-J model.

With regard to this clonotype: Its specificity is unknown.

Amplification of TCR beta CDR3 regions was performed using RNA transcripts as template. The TCR CDR3 first-round RT-PCR relied on the HTBI primer set. TCRdb fed the multiplex PCR reads into MiXCR, producing one record per CDR3 protein. Among a few hundred thousand distinct CDR3 sequences listed, about 14% were seen once. Criteria for exclusion of patients were uncontrolled infection, other autoimmune disease, pregnancy or lactation. The V end was cut by 5 bases, the J end by 0 bases, with 18 bases between. Germline values: CDR1 MNHEY, CDR2 SMNVEV (reference sequence). The CDR3 has 17 amino acids. Sequenced material: blood. This receptor was identified in a woman younger than 45 with Graves' ophthalmopathy. J is TRBJ2-3 and V is TRBV27; D assignment may be TRBD1 or TRBD2 (7 bases each). In DNA form, the CDR3 reads TGTGCCAGCAGTCCAGGGGGGGGGGGCATTAGCACAGATACGCAGTATTTT. Its protein is CASSPGGGGISTDTQYF.